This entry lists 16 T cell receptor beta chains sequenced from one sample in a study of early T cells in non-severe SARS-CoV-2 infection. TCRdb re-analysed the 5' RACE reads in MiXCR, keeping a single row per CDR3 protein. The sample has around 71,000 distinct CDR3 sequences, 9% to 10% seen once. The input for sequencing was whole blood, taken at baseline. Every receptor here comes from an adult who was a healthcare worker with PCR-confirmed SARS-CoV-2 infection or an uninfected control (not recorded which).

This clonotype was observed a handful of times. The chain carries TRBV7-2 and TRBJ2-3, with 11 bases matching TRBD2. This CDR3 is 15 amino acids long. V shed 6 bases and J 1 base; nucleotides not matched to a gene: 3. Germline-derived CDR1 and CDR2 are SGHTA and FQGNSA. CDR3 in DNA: TGTGCCAGCAGAAAGGGACTAGCGGGCACAGATACGCAGTATTTT. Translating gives CASRKGLAGTDTQYF. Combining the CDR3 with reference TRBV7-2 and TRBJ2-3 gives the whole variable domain GAGVSQSPSNKVTEKGKDVELRCDPISGHTALYWYRQSLGQGLEFLIYFQGNSAPDKSGLPSDRFSAERTGGSVSTLTIQRTQQEDSAVYLCASRKGLAGTDTQYFGPGTRLTVL.

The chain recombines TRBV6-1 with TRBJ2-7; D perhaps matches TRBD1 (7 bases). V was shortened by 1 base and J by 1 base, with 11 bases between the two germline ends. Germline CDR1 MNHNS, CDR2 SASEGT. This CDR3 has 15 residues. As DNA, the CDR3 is TGTGCCAGCAGTGAAGACAGGGGAGGATCCTACGAGCAGTACTTC. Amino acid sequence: CASSEDRGGSYEQYF.

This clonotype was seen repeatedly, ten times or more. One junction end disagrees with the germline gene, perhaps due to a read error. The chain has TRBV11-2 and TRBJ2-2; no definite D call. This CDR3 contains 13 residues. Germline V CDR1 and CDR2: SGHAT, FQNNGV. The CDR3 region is CASSLENSGELFF. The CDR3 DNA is TGTGCCAGCAGCCTAGAGAACTCCGGGGAGCTGTTTTTT.

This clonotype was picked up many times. CDR3 DNA: TGTGCCAGCAGCTTCGGAGGTCCCGGGGAGCTGTTTTTT. Protein sequence: CASSFGGPGELFF. The genes are TRBV7-6 and TRBJ2-2, with D perhaps TRBD2 (5 bases). Germline V gene lookup returns CDR1 SGHVS and CDR2 FNYEAQ. Trimming stripped 3 bases from V and 6 bases from J, with 8 bases between. The CDR3 length is 13 residues.

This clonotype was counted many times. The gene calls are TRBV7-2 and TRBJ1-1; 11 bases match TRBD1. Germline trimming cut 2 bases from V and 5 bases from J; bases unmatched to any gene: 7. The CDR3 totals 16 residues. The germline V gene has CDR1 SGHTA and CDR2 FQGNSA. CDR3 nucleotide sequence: TGTGCCAGCAGCTTATGGGTCGGACAGGGGGCAACTGAAGCTTTCTTT. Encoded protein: CASSLWVGQGATEAFF.

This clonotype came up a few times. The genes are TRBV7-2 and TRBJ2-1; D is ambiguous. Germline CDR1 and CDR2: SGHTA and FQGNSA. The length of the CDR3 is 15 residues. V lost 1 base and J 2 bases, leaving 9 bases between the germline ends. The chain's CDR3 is CASSLDSGPYNEQFF. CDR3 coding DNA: TGTGCCAGCAGCTTAGATTCAGGCCCCTACAATGAGCAGTTCTTC.

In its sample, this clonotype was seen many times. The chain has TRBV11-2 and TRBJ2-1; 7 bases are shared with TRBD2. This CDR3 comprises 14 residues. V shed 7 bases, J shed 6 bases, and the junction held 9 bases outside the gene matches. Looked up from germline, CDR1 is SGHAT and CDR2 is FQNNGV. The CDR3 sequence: CASNTSGGSNEQFF. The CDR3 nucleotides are TGTGCCAGCAATACTTCCGGGGGGAGCAATGAGCAGTTCTTC.

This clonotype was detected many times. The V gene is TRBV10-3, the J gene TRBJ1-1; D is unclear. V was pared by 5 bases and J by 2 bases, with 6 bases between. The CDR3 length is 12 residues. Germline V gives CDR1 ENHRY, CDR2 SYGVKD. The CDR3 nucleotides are TGTGCCATCAGTTTAGGAAACACTGAAGCTTTCTTT. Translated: CAISLGNTEAFF.

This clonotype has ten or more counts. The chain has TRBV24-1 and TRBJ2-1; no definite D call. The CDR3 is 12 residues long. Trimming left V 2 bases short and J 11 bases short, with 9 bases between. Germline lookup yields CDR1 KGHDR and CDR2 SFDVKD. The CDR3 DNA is TGTGCCACCAGTGATTCTTTACAGAAGCAGTTCTTC. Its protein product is CATSDSLQKQFF.

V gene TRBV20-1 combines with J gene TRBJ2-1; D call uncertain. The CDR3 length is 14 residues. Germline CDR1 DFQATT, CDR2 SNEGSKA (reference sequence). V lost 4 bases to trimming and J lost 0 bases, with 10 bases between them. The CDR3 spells CSAMRPSSYNEQFF. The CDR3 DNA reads TGCAGTGCTATGCGACCCAGCTCCTACAATGAGCAGTTCTTC.

This CDR3 is CAGGTAETQYF. As DNA, the CDR3 is TGTGCCGGCGGGACAGCAGAGACCCAGTACTTC. The V and J genes are TRBV28 and TRBJ2-5; possibly TRBD1 for D (7 bases). Germline loops: CDR1 MDHEN, CDR2 SYDVKM. Deletions cut 11 bases from V and 4 bases from J, with 11 bases between. This CDR3 contains 11 residues.

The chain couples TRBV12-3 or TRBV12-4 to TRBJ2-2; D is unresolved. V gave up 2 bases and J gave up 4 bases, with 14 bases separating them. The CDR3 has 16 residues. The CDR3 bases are TGTGCCAGCAGTTTATGGGGTAGGGCTGGCACCGGGGAGCTGTTTTTT. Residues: CASSLWGRAGTGELFF.

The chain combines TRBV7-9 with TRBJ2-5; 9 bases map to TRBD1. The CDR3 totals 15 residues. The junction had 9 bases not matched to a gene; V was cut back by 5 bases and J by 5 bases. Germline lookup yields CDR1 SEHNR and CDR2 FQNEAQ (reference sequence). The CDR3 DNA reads TGTGCCAGCAGCCGGACAGGGGAGGTCGAGGAGACCCAGTACTTC. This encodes CASSRTGEVEETQYF.

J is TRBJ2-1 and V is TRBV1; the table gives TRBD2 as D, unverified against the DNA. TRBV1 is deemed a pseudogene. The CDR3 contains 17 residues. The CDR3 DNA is TGCACCAGCAGCCAAGGCAGGACTAGCCCTGAATACAATGAGCAGTTCTTC. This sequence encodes CTSSQGRTSPEYNEQFF.

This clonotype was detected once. This chain's CDR3 is CASSYPTGGLNTGELFF. CDR3 in DNA: TGTGCCAGCAGTTACCCGACAGGGGGCCTGAACACCGGGGAGCTGTTTTTT. V is TRBV6-6 and J is TRBJ2-2; 10 bases agree with TRBD1. Germline V gene sequence: CDR1 MNHNY, CDR2 SVGAGI (reference sequence). This CDR3 is 17 amino acids long. V dropped 2 bases and J dropped 1; count of bases not matched to a gene: 4.

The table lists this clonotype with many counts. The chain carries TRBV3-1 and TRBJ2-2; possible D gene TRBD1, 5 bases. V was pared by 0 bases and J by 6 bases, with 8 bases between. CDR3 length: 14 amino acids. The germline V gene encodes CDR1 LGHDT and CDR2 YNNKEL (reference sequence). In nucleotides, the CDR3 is TGTGCCAGCAGCCAAGACGTCAGGGCCGGGGAGCTGTTTTTT. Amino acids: CASSQDVRAGELFF.